A selection of T cell receptor beta chains follows, all from one sample in a study of regulatory T cells in long-lasting Graves disease. TCRdb re-analysed the multiplex PCR reads in MiXCR, keeping a single row per CDR3 protein. The sample holds some 470,000 distinct CDR3 sequences, 20% to 25% seen once. The sequences come from peripheral blood mononuclear cells (PBMCs), collected when the disease was refractory, from a patient treated with antithyroid drugs. The source of these receptors is a female donor with Graves disease. Each CDR3 is given with its conserved first and last residue. The D gene is left open where the match is weak. Size is stated for part of the rows, as once, few or many counts, or as a class when the clone is expanded.

TRBV20-1,NA,few,TRBJ1-5,CSAREAGFYGNQPQHF,TGCAGTGCTAGAGAGGCGGGGTTTTATGGCAATCAGCCCCAGCATTTT
TRBV9,TRBD2,NA,TRBJ2-5,CAGSGPPHTSGGTQETQYF,TGTGCCGGCAGCGGCCCTCCACATACTAGCGGGGGGACCCAAGAGACCCAGTACTTC
TRBV7-9,TRBD1,NA,TRBJ2-2,CASSLECRGLDTGELFF,TGTGCCAGCAGCTTAGAGTGTAGGGGGCTTGACACCGGGGAGCTGTTTTTT
TRBV19,TRBD2,NA,TRBJ2-1,CASSIGGTSGYNEQFF,TGTGCCAGTAGTATAGGCGGGACTAGCGGATACAATGAGCAGTTCTTC
TRBV20-1,TRBD2,many,TRBJ2-5,CSASGLAAETQYF,TGCAGTGCTAGCGGACTAGCAGCAGAGACCCAGTACTTC
TRBV12-3/TRBV12-4,NA,many,TRBJ1-5,CASRKDGYNQPQHF,TGTGCCAGCAGAAAAGACGGGTACAATCAGCCCCAGCATTTT
TRBV20-1,NA,many,TRBJ2-7,CSAREASLEQYF,TGCAGTGCTAGAGAAGCTAGCCTCGAGCAGTACTTC
TRBV20-1,NA,many,TRBJ2-7,CSALPEGPYEQYF,TGCAGTGCTCTGCCAGAGGGCCCCTACGAGCAGTACTTC
TRBV7-6,TRBD2,NA,TRBJ2-1,CASSPRTSVKQFF,TGTGCCAGCAGCCCCCGGACTAGCGTGAAACAGTTCTTC
TRBV27,TRBD1,many,TRBJ2-7,CASSPRTGGYREQYF,TGTGCCAGCAGTCCAAGGACAGGGGGCTATCGCGAGCAGTACTTC
TRBV20-1,TRBD2,NA,TRBJ2-1,CSARTSGSFNEQFF,TGCAGTGCTAGAACCAGCGGGAGCTTCAATGAGCAGTTCTTC
TRBV7-2,TRBD1,NA,TRBJ1-3,CASSLYRGDTIYF,TGTGCCAGCAGCTTATACAGGGGAGACACCATATATTTT
TRBV28,TRBD1,many,TRBJ2-5,CASRLRDRGGIQETQYF,TGTGCCAGCAGGCTACGGGACAGGGGAGGCATACAAGAGACCCAGTACTTC
TRBV7-2,NA,NA,TRBJ1-4,CASSLANSREKLFF,TGTGCCAGCAGCTTAGCGAACAGCCGCGAAAAACTGTTTTTT
TRBV3-1,NA,NA,TRBJ2-6,CASSRNSGANVLTF,TGTGCCAGCAGCCGAAACTCTGGGGCCAACGTCCTGACTTTC
TRBV18,NA,NA,TRBJ1-5,CASSPLEGTNQPQHF,TGTGCCAGCTCACCTCTCGAGGGGACCAATCAGCCCCAGCATTTT
TRBV2,NA,many,TRBJ2-5,CASSYDRANQETQYF,TGTGCCAGCAGTTACGATAGAGCCAACCAAGAGACCCAGTACTTC
TRBV20-1,NA,NA,TRBJ2-7,CSASWPVGHEQHF,TGCAGTGCTAGTTGGCCGGTTGGGCACGAGCAGCACTTC
TRBV27,TRBD1,NA,TRBJ2-7,CASSLDRGIYEQYF,TGTGCCAGCAGTTTGGACAGGGGGATCTACGAGCAGTACTTC
TRBV29-1,TRBD1,NA,TRBJ2-7,CSVETGQTFGEQYF,TGCAGCGTTGAGACGGGACAGACGTTCGGCGAGCAGTACTTC
TRBV19,NA,NA,TRBJ1-1,CASTIGGRNTEAFF,TGTGCCAGTACCATCGGGGGGCGGAACACTGAAGCTTTCTTT
TRBV24-1,NA,many,TRBJ1-4,CATSDPTATNEKLFF,TGTGCCACCAGTGACCCGACAGCAACTAATGAAAAACTGTTTTTT
TRBV9,NA,many,TRBJ2-7,CASSVGSRAYEQYF,TGTGCCAGCAGCGTTGGATCCAGAGCCTACGAGCAGTACTTC